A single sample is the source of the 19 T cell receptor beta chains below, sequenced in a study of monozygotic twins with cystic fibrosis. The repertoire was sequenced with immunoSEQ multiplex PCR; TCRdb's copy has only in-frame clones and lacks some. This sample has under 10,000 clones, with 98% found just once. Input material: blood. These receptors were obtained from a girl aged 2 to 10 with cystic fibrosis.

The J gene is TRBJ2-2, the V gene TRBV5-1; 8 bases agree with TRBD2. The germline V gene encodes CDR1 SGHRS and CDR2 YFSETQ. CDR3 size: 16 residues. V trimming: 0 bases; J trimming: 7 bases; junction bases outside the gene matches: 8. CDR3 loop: CASSLVAGRASGELFF. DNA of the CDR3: TGCGCCAGCAGCTTGGTTGCCGGGAGGGCCAGCGGGGAGCTGTTTTTT. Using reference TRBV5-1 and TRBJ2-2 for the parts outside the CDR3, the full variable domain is KAGVTQTPRYLIKTRGQQVTLSCSPISGHRSVSWYQQTPGQGLQFLFEYFSETQRNKGNFPGRFSGRQFSNSRSEMNVSTLELGDSALYLCASSLVAGRASGELFFGEGSRLTVL.

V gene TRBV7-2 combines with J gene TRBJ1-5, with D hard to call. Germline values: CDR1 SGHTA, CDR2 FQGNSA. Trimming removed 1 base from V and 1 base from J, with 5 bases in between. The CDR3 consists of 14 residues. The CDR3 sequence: CASSLVYSNQPQHF. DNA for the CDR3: TGTGCCAGCAGCTTAGTTTACAGCAATCAGCCCCAGCATTTT.

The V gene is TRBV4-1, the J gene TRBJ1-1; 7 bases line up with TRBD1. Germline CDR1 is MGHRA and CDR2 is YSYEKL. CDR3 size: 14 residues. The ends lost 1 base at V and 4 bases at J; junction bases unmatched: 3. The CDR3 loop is CASSQGQGGTEAFF. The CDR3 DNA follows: TGCGCCAGCAGCCAAGGACAGGGCGGCACTGAAGCTTTCTTT.

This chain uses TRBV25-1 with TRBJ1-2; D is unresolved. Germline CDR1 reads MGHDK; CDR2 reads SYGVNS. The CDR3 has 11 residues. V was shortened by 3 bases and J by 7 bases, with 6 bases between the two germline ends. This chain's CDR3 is CASSDVGGYTF. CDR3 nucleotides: TGTGCCAGCAGTGATGTTGGTGGCTACACCTTC.

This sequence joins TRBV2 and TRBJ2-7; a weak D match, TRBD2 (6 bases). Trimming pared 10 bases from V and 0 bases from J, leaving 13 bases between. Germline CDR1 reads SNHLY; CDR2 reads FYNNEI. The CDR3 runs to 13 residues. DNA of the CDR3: TGTGCCACCAGACTAGTCAGCTCCTACGAGCAGTACTTC. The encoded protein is CATRLVSSYEQYF.

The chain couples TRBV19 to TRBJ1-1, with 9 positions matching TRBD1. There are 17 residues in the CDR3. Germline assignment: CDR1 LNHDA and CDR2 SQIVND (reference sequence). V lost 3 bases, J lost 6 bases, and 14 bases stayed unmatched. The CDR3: CASSIFGTGLRGPEAFF. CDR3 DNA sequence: TGTGCCAGTAGTATCTTCGGGACAGGGTTGAGGGGGCCTGAAGCTTTCTTT.

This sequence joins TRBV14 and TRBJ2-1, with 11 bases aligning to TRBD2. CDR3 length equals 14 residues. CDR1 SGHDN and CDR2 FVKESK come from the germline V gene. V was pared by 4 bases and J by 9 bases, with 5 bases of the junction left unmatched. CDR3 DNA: TGTGCCAGCAGCCTAATAGCGGGAGGGCGTGAGCAGTTCTTC. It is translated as CASSLIAGGREQFF.

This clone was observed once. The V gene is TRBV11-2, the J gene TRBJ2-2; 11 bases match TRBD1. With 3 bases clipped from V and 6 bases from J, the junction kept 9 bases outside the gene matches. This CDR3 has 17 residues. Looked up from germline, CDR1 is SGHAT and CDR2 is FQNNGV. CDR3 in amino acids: CASSFWRDRGNAGELFF. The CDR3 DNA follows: TGTGCCAGCAGCTTTTGGAGGGACAGGGGGAATGCCGGGGAGCTGTTTTTT. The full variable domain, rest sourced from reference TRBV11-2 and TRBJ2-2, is EAGVAQSPRYKIIEKRQSVAFWCNPISGHATLYWYQQILGQGPKLLIQFQNNGVVDDSQLPKDRFSAERLKGVDSTLKIQPAKLEDSAVYLCASSFWRDRGNAGELFFGEGSRLTVL.

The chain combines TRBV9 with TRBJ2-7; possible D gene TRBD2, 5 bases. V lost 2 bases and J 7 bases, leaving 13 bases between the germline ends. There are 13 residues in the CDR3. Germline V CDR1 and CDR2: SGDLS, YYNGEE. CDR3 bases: TGTGCCAGCAGCGTCGGGTTTTCGGGGGAGCAGTACTTC. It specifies CASSVGFSGEQYF.

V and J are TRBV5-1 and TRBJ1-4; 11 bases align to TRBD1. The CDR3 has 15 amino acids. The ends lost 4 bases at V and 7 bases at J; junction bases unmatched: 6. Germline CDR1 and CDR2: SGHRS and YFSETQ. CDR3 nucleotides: TGCGCCAGCAGCGGCCAGGGACAGGGGGGTGAAAAACTGTTTTTT. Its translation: CASSGQGQGGEKLFF. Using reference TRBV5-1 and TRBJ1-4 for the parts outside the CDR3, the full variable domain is KAGVTQTPRYLIKTRGQQVTLSCSPISGHRSVSWYQQTPGQGLQFLFEYFSETQRNKGNFPGRFSGRQFSNSRSEMNVSTLELGDSALYLCASSGQGQGGEKLFFGSGTQLSVL.

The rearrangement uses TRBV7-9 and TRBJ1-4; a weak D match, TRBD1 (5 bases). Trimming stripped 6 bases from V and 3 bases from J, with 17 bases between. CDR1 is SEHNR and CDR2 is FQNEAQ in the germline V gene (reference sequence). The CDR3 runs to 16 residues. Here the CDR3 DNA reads TGTGCCAGCAGAGGATCTGGGGGAATCGCTAATGAAAAACTGTTTTTT. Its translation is CASRGSGGIANEKLFF.

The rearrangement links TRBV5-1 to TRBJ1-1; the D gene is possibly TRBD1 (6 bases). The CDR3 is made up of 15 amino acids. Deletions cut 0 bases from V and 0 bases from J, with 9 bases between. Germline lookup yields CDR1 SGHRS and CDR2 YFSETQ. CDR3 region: CASSLVGGLNTEAFF. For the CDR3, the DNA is TGCGCCAGCAGCTTGGTGGGGGGCCTGAACACTGAAGCTTTCTTT.

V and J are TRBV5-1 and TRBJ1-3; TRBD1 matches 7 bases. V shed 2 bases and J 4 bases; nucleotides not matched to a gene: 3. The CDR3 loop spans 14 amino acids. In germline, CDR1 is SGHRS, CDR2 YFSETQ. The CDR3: CASSLMGQGNTIYF. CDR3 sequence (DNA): TGCGCCAGCAGCTTAATGGGACAGGGAAACACCATATATTTT.

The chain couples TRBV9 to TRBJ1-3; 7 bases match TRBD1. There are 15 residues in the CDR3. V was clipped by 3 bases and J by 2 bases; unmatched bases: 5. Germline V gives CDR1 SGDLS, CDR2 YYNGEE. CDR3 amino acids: CASSEAGTAGNTIYF. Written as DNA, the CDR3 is TGTGCCAGCAGCGAAGCCGGGACAGCTGGAAACACCATATATTTT.

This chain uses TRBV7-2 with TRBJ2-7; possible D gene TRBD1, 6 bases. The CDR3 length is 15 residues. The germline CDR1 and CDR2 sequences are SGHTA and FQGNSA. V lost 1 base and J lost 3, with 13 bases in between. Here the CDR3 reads CASSLGAIGGYEQYF. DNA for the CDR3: TGTGCCAGCAGCTTAGGGGCCATAGGGGGCTACGAGCAGTACTTC.

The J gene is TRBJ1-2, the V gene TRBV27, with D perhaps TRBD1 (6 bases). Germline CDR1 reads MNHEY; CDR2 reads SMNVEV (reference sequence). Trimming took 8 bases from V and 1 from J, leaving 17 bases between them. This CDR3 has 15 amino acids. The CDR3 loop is CASYGPRGDNYGYTF. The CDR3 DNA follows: TGTGCCAGCTACGGACCGAGGGGGGATAACTATGGCTACACCTTC.

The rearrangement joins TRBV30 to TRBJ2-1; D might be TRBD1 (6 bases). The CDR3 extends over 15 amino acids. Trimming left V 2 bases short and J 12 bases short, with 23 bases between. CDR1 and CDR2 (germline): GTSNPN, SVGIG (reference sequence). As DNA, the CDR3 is TGTGCCTGGAGTAGTGTGGGGGCACCTACGGCGACGCAGTTCTTC. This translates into CAWSSVGAPTATQFF. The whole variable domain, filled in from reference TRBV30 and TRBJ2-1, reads SQTIHQWPATLVQPVGSPLSLECTVEGTSNPNLYWYRQAAGRGLQLLFYSVGIGQISSEVPQNLSASRPQDRQFILSSKKLLLSDSGFYLCAWSSVGAPTATQFFGPGTRLTVL.

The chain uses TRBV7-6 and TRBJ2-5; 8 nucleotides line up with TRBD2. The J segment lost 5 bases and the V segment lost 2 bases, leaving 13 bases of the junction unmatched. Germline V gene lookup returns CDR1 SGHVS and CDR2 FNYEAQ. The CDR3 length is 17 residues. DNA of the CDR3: TGTGCCAGCAGCTTATCACCCTTTAGCGGGATGCGGGAGACCCAGTACTTC. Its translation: CASSLSPFSGMRETQYF.

The CDR3 DNA sequence: TGTGCCAGCAGTTTAGTGGCAGGGGATGGCGAGCAGTACTTC. Residues: CASSLVAGDGEQYF. The chain uses TRBV27 and TRBJ2-7, with D perhaps TRBD1 (6 bases). The V and J ends lost 2 bases and 6 bases respectively, with 14 bases between them. This CDR3 comprises 14 residues. Looked up from germline, CDR1 is MNHEY and CDR2 is SMNVEV (reference sequence).